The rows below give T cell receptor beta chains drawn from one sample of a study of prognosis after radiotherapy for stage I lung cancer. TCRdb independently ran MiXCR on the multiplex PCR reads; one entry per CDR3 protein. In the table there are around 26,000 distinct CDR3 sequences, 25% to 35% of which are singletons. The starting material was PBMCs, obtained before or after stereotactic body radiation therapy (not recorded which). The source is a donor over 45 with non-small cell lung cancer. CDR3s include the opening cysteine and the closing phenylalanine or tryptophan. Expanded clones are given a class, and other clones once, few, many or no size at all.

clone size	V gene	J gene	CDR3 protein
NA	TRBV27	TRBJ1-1	CASSFKQSATEAFF
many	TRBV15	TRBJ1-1	CATSRDGTWGAFF
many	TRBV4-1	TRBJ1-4	CASSQDGTGGLEKLFF
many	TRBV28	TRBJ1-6	CASSLRDSPLHF
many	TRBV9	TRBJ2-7	CASSVQGGEQYF
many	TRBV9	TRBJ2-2	CASSVSSYTGELFF
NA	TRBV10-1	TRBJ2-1	CASSSRVIGDEQFF
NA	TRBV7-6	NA	CASSLESKETQYF
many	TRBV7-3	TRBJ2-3	CASSSGATDTQYF
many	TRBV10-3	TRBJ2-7	CAISEPSLSSYEQYF
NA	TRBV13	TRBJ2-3	CASSPRLAGDVGSTDTQYF
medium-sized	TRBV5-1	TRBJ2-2	CASSLTGDTGELFF
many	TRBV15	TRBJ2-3	CATGGGVVSTDTQYF
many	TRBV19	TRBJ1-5	CASSIRKNSNQPQHF
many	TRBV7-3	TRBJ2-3	CASSLGVAGGTDTQYF
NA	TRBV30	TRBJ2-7	CAWSDDEWRGVSYEQYF
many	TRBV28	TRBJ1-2	CASRSRDRALGYTF
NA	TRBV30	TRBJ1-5	CAWSVKGVISTQHF
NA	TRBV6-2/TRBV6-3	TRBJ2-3	CASISAIFSGGDTDTQYF
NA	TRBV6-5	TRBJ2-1	CASSYRLQLDRDPYNEQFF
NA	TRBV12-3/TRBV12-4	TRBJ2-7	CASSLLAGGTPYEQYF
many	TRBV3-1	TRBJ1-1	CASSPVGASAFF
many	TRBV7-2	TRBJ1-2	CASSSTRRVWDNYGYTF
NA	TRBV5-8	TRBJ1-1	CASSLEGGFTEAFF
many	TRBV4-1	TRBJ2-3	CASSQEVSGLSTDTQYF
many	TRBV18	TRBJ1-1	CASSPGTGVPEAFF
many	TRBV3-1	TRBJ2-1	CASSQDGLYNEQFF
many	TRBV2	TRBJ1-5	CATTGGMGQPQHF
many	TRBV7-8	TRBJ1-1	CASSFLNTEAFF
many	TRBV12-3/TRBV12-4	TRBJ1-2	CASSSLYNYGYTF
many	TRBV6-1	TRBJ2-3	CASTTRSGRGTDTQYF
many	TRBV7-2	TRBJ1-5	CASSSVGQPQHF
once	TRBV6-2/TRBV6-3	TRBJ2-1	CASSANHTRPEQFF
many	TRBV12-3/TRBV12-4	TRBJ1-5	CASSRDRDNQPQHF
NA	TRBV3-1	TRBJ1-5	CASTLGGVVQGNQPQHF
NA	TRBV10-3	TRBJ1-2	CAIRVTGGNYGYTF
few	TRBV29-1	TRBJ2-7	CSVELAGERVGRQYF
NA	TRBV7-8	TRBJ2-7	CASSLVREGEQYF
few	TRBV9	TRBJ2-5	CASSAHSGSSQETQYF
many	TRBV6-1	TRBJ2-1	CATNLADLSYNEQFF
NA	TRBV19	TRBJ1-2	CASSINRGYGYTF
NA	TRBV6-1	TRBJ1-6	CASSPDRISYNSPLHF